These T cell receptor beta chains were read from a single sample in a study of cytomegalovirus exposure and HLA in healthy donors. Repertoires were generated with immunoSEQ multiplex PCR, while TCRdb's copy carries only in-frame clones and drops some. The repertoire holds 150,000 or so clones, with approximately 83% as singletons. The material sequenced was PBMCs. All receptors come from a male donor in good health and CMV-seronegative. Each CDR3 is given with its conserved first and last residue. The order of the fields is D gene, V gene, clone size, J gene, CDR3 protein, CDR3 DNA. A D gene is named only where the DNA matches it firmly. Clone size, where shown, is once, few, many, or a class for clones that have expanded.

TRBD1	TRBV5-8	-	TRBJ2-6	CASSRGQASRGANVLTF	TGTGCCAGCAGTCGGGGACAGGCTTCGCGGGGGGCCAACGTCCTGACTTTC
-	TRBV28	-	TRBJ1-1	CASSFPRGEGTEAFF	TGTGCCAGCAGTTTCCCGCGGGGCGAGGGCACTGAAGCTTTCTTT
-	TRBV11-3	-	TRBJ2-1	CASSLGAGRGSYNEQFF	TGTGCCAGCAGCTTAGGGGCTGGGCGTGGCTCCTACAATGAGCAGTTCTTC
-	TRBV5-1	-	TRBJ1-4	CASSLVGGTNEKLFF	TGCGCCAGCAGCTTGGTGGGGGGAACTAATGAAAAACTGTTTTTT
-	TRBV6-8	-	TRBJ2-1	CASSNTQGNEQFF	TGTGCCAGCAGTAACACACAGGGTAATGAGCAGTTCTTC
TRBD1	TRBV27	many	TRBJ1-5	CASSPEGGGQPQHF	TGTGCCAGCAGTCCCGAAGGGGGCGGACAGCCCCAGCATTTT
-	TRBV25-1	few	TRBJ1-5	CASSGEEGFSMQPQHF	TGTGCCAGCAGCGGGGAGGAGGGTTTCTCCATGCAGCCCCAGCATTTT
-	TRBV29-1	-	TRBJ1-3	CSVSGSGNTIYF	TGCAGCGTTTCAGGCTCTGGAAACACCATATATTTT
TRBD1	TRBV9	-	TRBJ2-1	CASSVGGTGLNEQFF	TGTGCCAGCAGCGTGGGCGGGACAGGACTAAATGAGCAGTTCTTC
TRBD1	TRBV5-1	few	TRBJ1-3	CASSLAGGDSGNTIYF	TGCGCCAGCAGCTTGGCAGGGGGTGACTCTGGAAACACCATATATTTT
-	TRBV19	-	TRBJ1-5	CASSIGWAGQPQHF	TGTGCCAGTAGTATAGGCTGGGCTGGTCAGCCCCAGCATTTT
-	TRBV7-2	-	TRBJ1-5	CASSLALGANQPQHF	TGTGCCAGCAGCTTAGCACTTGGGGCCAATCAGCCCCAGCATTTT
TRBD1	TRBV6-5	-	TRBJ2-1	CASSYSGTGDYNEQFF	TGTGCCAGCAGTTACTCCGGGACAGGAGACTACAATGAGCAGTTCTTC
TRBD1	TRBV10-3	-	TRBJ2-1	CASTGGNEQFF	TGTGCCTCGACAGGGGGTAATGAGCAGTTCTTC
-	TRBV5-6	few	TRBJ1-1	CASSFGRSVNTEAFF	TGTGCCAGCAGCTTCGGGAGGTCGGTGAACACTGAAGCTTTCTTT
TRBD2	TRBV7-9	-	TRBJ2-5	CASSLEVSLAGVQETQYF	TGTGCCAGCAGCTTAGAGGTCTCGCTAGCGGGAGTTCAAGAGACCCAGTACTTC
-	TRBV18	few	TRBJ2-2	CASSPDLASGELFF	TGTGCCAGCTCACCGGACCTAGCGTCCGGGGAGCTGTTTTTT
-	TRBV7-2	once	TRBJ1-1	CASSFTGMNTEAFF	TGTGCCAGCAGCTTCACAGGCATGAACACTGAAGCTTTCTTT
-	TRBV15	-	TRBJ2-7	CATSRVREINPYEQYF	TGTGCCACCAGCAGAGTCCGGGAGATCAACCCCTACGAGCAGTACTTC
TRBD1	TRBV29-1	-	TRBJ1-2	CSVRDSDSYTF	TGCAGCGTGAGGGACAGCGACAGCTACACCTTC
-	TRBV5-5	-	TRBJ2-2	CASSRQAANTGELFF	TGTGCCAGCAGCCGACAGGCCGCGAACACCGGGGAGCTGTTTTTT
TRBD1	TRBV7-8	-	TRBJ2-5	CASSFNPGQGAGETQYF	TGTGCCAGCAGCTTTAACCCGGGACAGGGGGCGGGAGAGACCCAGTACTTC
-	TRBV28	-	TRBJ2-2	CASGFEGGPGAGELFF	TGTGCCAGCGGATTTGAAGGAGGGCCTGGAGCCGGGGAGCTGTTTTTT
-	TRBV5-1	once	TRBJ2-3	CASSLATFGRGRDTQYF	TGCGCCAGCAGCTTGGCTACTTTCGGCAGGGGGAGGGATACGCAGTATTTT
TRBD2	TRBV4-3	-	TRBJ2-5	CASSQEAGGMETQYF	TGCGCCAGCAGCCAAGAGGCGGGAGGGATGGAGACCCAGTACTTC
TRBD1	TRBV2	-	TRBJ1-1	CASSELGQGNTEAFF	TGTGCCAGCAGTGAATTGGGACAGGGGAACACTGAAGCTTTCTTT
-	TRBV19	few	TRBJ1-1	CASSTGGNTEAFF	TGTGCCAGTAGTACCGGAGGGAACACTGAAGCTTTCTTT
-	TRBV4-3	-	TRBJ1-2	CASSQDTGVDGYTF	TGCGCCAGCAGCCAAGATACCGGGGTCGATGGCTACACCTTC
TRBD2	TRBV18	-	TRBJ2-7	CASSPFGRLAGGGEQYF	TGTGCCAGCTCACCATTCGGTAGACTAGCGGGAGGAGGCGAGCAGTACTTC
-	TRBV2	-	TRBJ2-7	CASTEERGEQYF	TGTGCCAGCACCGAAGAACGGGGCGAGCAGTACTTC
-	TRBV4-3	-	TRBJ2-3	CASSQDNQNTDTQYF	TGCGCCAGCAGCCAAGACAATCAGAATACAGATACGCAGTATTTT
TRBD1	TRBV7-2	-	TRBJ1-5	CASSLDGQGAGQPQHF	TGTGCCAGCAGCTTGGACGGACAGGGGGCAGGACAGCCCCAGCATTTT
-	TRBV5-6	-	TRBJ2-6	CASSLAGERPGANVLTF	TGTGCCAGCAGCTTAGCAGGGGAGCGTCCTGGGGCCAACGTCCTGACTTTC
TRBD2	TRBV5-4	-	TRBJ2-3	CASSSKGLAFNTQYF	TGTGCCAGCAGCTCCAAAGGACTAGCATTCAATACGCAGTATTTT
-	TRBV12-5	-	TRBJ1-1	CASGPQGRNTEAFF	TGTGCTAGTGGTCCGCAAGGGAGGAACACTGAAGCTTTCTTT
TRBD1	TRBV6-6	few	TRBJ2-7	CASTPRGGGPYEQYF	TGTGCCAGCACCCCCAGAGGGGGCGGCCCCTACGAGCAGTACTTC
-	TRBV9	-	TRBJ2-1	CASSARAESGEQFF	TGTGCCAGCAGCGCCCGTGCCGAAAGCGGGGAGCAGTTCTTC
-	TRBV28	few	TRBJ1-3	CASSSSGAGAVASSGNTIYF	TGTGCCAGCAGTTCGAGTGGGGCAGGGGCCGTGGCATCCTCTGGAAACACCATATATTTT
TRBD2	TRBV6-1	-	TRBJ2-5	CASSRGGWETQYF	TGTGCCAGCAGTCGCGGGGGGTGGGAGACCCAGTACTTC
TRBD1	TRBV15	-	TRBJ1-4	CATSREDRQGEKLFF	TGTGCCACCAGCAGAGAGGACAGGCAAGGAGAAAAACTGTTTTTT